This T cell receptor beta chain is drawn from a study of CD8 T cells in ankylosing spondylitis. Regarding the study as a whole: Made up of roughly 8 highly homologous variants, a TCR beta motif appeared characteristic of ankylosing spondylitis blood. From matched ankylosing spondylitis synovial fluid, disease-linked clones were reportedly recovered at significantly enriched levels. The authors found the disease-linked clones to be CD8+ and relatively rare in peripheral blood. Existing reports had already noted some motif variants in reactive arthritis synovial fluid and blood.

In this sample, this clonotype turned up a few times. Antigen: not known. The V gene's germline CDR1 is MNHEY and CDR2 SVGAGI. This CDR3 comprises 17 residues. The ends were cut back, 0 bases at V and 3 bases at J, with 17 bases in the middle. Making the TCR beta libraries involved quantitative 5'-RACE with molecular barcodes. Each CDR3 protein is one row after TCRdb ran MiXCR on the 5' RACE reads. This sample has around 440,000 distinct CDR3 sequences, with 15% to 20% found just once. The specimen was blood, either unsorted or a sorted T cell fraction (not recorded which). The source of this sequence is a male donor with ankylosing spondylitis. The chain employs TRBV6-5 and TRBJ1-2, with D tentatively TRBD1 (6 bases). The CDR3 region is CASSYSRTARRDYGYTF. The CDR3 nucleotides read TGTGCCAGCAGTTACTCTCGGACAGCAAGGCGGGACTATGGCTACACCTTC.